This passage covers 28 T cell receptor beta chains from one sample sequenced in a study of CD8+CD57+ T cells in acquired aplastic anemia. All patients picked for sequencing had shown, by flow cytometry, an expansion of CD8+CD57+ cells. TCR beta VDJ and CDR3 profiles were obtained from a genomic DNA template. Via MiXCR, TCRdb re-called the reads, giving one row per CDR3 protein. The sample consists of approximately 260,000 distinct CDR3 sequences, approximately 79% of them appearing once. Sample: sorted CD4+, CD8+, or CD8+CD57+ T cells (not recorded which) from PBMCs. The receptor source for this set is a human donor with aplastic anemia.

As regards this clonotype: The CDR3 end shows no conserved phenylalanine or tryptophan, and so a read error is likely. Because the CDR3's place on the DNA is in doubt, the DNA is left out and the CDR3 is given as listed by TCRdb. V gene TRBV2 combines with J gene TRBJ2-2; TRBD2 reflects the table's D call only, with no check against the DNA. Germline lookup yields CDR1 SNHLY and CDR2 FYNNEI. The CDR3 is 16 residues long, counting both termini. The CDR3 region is CASRHGGGGRPAQYFV.

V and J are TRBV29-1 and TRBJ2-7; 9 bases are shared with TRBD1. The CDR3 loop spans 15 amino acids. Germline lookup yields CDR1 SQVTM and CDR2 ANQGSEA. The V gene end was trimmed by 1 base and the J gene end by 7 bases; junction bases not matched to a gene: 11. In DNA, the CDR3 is TGCAGCGTTGAAGGGATTGGGGACAGGGCATATGAGCAGTACTTC. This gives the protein CSVEGIGDRAYEQYF.

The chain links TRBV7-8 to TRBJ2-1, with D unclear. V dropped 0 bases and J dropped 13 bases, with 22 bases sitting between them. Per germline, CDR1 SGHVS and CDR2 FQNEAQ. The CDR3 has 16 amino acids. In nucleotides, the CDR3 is TGTGCCAGCAGCTTAGCGAGAGGTGCCGATACGGATTATCAGTTCTTC. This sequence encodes CASSLARGADTDYQFF.

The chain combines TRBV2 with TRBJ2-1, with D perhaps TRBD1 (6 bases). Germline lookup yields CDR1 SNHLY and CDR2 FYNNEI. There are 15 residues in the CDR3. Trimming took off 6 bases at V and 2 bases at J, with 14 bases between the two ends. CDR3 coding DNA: TGTGCCAGCAGGGTCAGGGGCAGAGCCTACAATGAGCAGTTCTTC. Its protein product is CASRVRGRAYNEQFF.

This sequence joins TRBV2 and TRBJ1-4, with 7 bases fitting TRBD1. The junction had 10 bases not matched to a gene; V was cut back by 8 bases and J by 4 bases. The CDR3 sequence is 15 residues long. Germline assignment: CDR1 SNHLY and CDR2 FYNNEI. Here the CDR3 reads CASVRPTGLNEKLFF. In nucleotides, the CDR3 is TGTGCCAGCGTACGACCGACAGGGCTTAATGAAAAACTGTTTTTT.

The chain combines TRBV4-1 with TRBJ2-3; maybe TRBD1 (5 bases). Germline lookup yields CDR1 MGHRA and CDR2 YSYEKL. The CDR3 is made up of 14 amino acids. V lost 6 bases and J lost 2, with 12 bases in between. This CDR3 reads CASRGPPDTDTQYF. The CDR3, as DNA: TGCGCCAGCAGGGGGCCTCCAGACACAGATACGCAGTATTTT.

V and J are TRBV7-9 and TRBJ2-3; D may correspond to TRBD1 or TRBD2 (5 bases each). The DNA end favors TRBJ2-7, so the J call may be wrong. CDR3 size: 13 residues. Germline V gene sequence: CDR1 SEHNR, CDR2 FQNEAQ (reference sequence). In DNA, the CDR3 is TGTGCCAGCGGGGACCCAGTGTGGCGCGCGCAGTACTTC. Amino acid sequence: CASGDPVWRAQYF.

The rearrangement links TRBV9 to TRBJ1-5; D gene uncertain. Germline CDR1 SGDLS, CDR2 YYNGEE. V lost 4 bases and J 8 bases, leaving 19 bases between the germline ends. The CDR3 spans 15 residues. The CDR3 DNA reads TGTGCCAGCAGCTTAGAATACAGATCCTACGAGCCCCAGCATTTT. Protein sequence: CASSLEYRSYEPQHF.

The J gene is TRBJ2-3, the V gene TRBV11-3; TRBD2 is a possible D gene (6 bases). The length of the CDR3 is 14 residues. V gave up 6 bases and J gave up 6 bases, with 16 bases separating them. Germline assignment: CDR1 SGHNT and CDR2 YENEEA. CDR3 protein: CASSFLGGADTQYF. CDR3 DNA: TGTGCCAGCAGTTTCCTCGGCGGGGCCGATACGCAGTATTTT.

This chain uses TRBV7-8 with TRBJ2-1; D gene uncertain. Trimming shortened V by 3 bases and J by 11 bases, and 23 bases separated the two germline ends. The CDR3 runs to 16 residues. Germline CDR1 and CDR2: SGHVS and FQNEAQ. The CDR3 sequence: CASSFPGSPDTQQQFF. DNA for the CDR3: TGTGCCAGCAGCTTTCCAGGAAGCCCCGATACGCAGCAGCAGTTCTTC.

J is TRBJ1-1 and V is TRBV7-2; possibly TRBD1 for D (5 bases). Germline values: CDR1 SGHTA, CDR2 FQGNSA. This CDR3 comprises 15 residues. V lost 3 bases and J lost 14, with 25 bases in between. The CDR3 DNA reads TGTGCCAGCAGCTTGGAAGGGACCGCCGACTATGGCTCCTTCTTT. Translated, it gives CASSLEGTADYGSFF.

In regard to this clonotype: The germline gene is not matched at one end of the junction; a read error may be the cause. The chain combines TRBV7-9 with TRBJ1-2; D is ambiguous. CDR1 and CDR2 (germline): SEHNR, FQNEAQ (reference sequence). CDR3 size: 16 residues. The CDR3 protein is CASRMDVYELVYGYTF. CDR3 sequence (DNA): TGTGCCAGCAGAATGGACGTCTATGAGCTGGTCTATGGGTACACCTTC.

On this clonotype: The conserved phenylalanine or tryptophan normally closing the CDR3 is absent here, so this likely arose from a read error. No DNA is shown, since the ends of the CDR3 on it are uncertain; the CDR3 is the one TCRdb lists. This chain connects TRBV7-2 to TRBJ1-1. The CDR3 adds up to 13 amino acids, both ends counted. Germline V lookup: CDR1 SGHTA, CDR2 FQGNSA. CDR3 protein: CASNQGKSTYDFY.

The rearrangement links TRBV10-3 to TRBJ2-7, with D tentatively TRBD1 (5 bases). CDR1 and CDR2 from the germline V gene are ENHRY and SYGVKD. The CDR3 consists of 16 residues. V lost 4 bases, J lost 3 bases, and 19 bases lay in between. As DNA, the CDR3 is TGTGCCATCAGTGGCGGTGGGGCGCAAAGGGTCTACGAGCAGTACTTC. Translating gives CAISGGGAQRVYEQYF.

The CDR3 reads CASSLGPEAQYF. The CDR3 DNA follows: TGTGCCAGCAGCTTAGGTCCAGAAGCGCAGTATTTT. The rearrangement uses TRBV11-3 and TRBJ2-3; D ambiguous. The V end was cut by 1 base, the J end by 10 bases, with 9 bases between. CDR1 is SGHNT, CDR2 YENEEA, per germline. The CDR3 consists of 12 residues.

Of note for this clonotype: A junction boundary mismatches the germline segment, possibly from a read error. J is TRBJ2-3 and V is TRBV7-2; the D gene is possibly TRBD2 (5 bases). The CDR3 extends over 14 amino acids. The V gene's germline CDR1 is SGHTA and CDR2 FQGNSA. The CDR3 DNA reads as TGTGCCAGCAGCTTAGGGGGAGTCCAGTATGGAATCAATTTT. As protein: CASSLGGVQYGINF.

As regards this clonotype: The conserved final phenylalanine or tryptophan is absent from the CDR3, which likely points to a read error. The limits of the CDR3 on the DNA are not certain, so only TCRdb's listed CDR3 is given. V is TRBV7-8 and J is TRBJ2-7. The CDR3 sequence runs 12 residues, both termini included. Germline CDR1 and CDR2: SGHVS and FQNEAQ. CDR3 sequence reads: CASSLDPAGQSL.

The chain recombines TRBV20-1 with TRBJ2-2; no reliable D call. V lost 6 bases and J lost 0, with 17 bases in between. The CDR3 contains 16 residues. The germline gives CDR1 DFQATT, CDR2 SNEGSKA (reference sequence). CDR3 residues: CSALDGRNANTGELFF. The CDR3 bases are TGCAGTGCCCTCGACGGACGTAACGCGAACACCGGGGAGCTGTTTTTT.

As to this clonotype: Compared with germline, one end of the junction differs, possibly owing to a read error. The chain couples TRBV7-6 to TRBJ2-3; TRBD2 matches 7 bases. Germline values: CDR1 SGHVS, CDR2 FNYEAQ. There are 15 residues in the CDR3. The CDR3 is CASSAGTGGLPPHYF. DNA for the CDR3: TGTGCCAGCAGCGCGGGCACGGGAGGTTTACCCCCGCACTATTTT. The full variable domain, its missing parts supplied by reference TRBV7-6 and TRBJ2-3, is GAGVSQSPRYKVTKRGQDVALRCDPISGHVSLYWYRQALGQGPEFLTYFNYEAQQDKSGLPNDRFSAERPEGSISTLTIQRTEQRDSAMYRCASSAGTGGLPPHYFGPGTRLTVL.

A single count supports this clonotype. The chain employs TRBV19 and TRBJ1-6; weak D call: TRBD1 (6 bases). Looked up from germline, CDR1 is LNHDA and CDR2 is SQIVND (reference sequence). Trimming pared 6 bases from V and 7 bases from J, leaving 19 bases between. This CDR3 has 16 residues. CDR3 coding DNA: TGTGCCAGTAGGACCGCACGGGGGGCCTTCAATTCACCCCTCCACTTT. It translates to CASRTARGAFNSPLHF.

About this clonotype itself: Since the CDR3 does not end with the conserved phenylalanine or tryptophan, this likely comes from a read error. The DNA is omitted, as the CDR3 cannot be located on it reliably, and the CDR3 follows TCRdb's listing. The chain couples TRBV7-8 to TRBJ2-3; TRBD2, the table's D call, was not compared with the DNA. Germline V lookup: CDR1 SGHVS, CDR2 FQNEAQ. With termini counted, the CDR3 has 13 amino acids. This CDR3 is CASSLVGGDMFFG.

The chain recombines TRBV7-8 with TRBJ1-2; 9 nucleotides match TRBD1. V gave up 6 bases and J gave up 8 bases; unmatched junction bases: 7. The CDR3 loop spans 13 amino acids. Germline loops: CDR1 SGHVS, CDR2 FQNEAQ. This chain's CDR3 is CASSKQGARGYTF. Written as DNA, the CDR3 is TGTGCCAGCAGTAAACAGGGGGCTAGAGGCTACACCTTC.

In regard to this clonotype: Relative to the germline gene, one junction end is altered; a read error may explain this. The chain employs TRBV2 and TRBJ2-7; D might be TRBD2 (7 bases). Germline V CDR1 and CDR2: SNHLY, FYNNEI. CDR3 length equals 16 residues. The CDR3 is CASSGGLGGGSYAQYF. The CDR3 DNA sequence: TGTGCCAGCAGTGGAGGACTAGGGGGGGGCAGTTACGCGCAGTACTTC.

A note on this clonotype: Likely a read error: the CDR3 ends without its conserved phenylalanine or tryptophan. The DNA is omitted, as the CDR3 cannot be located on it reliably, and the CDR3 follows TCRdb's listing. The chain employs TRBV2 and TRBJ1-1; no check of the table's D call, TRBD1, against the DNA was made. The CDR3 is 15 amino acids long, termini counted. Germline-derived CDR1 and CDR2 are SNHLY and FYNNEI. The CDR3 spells CASGFGGTDTPDVVS.

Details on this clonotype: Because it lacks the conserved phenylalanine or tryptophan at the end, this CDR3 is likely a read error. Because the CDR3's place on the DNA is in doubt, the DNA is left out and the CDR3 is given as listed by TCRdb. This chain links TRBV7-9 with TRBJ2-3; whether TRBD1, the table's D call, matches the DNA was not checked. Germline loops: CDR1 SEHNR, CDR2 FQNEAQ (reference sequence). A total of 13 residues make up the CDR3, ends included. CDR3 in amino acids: CASGDGGTAAEYI.

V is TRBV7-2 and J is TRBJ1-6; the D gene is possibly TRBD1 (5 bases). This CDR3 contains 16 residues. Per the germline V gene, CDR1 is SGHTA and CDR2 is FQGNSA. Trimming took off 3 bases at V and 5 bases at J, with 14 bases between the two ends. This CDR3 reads CASSFAGGADNSPLHF. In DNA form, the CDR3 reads TGTGCCAGCAGCTTCGCGGGAGGGGCCGATAATTCACCCCTCCACTTT.

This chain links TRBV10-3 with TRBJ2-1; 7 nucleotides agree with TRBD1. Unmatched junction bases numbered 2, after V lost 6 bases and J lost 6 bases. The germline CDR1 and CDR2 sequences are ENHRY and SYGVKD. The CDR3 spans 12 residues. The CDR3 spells CAISAGGNEQFF. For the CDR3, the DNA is TGTGCCATCAGCGCAGGGGGCAATGAGCAGTTCTTC.

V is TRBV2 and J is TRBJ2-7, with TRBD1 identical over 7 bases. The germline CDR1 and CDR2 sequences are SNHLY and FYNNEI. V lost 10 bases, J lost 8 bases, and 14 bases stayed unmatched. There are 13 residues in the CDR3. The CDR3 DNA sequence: TGTGCCACCAGCATAGGGGGCAACTATAAGCAGTACTTC. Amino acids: CATSIGGNYKQYF.